Below, 6 T cell receptor beta chains from the same sample are listed, as sequenced in a study of cytomegalovirus exposure and HLA in healthy donors. The study ran its PCR with 60 Vbeta and 13 Jbeta primers. TCRdb's table, derived via immunoSEQ multiplex PCR, lists solely in-frame clones and lacks some. This sample has about 90,000 clones, with approximately 65% found just once. Sequenced material: PBMCs. These receptor sequences come from a woman aged 25 to 39 in good health and CMV-seropositive.

This clone was seen a handful of times. At one end, the junction sequence differs from germline, possibly due to a read error. The chain combines TRBV4-1 with TRBJ1-2; D might be TRBD1 (6 bases). Germline CDR1 MGHRA, CDR2 YSYEKL. CDR3 size: 15 residues. CDR3 sequence: CASSRSGVSNYGYPF. DNA for the CDR3: TGCGCCAGCAGCCGATCAGGGGTTTCTAACTATGGCTACCCCTTC.

This clone has more than one count but fewer than ten. The J gene is TRBJ2-3, the V gene TRBV28, with TRBD2 identical over 7 bases. Germline CDR1 MDHEN, CDR2 SYDVKM. The CDR3 extends over 14 amino acids. V trimming: 7 bases; J trimming: 1 base; junction bases outside the gene matches: 5. The CDR3 DNA reads TGTGCCAGCAATGGGGGAGGGGGCACAGATACGCAGTATTTT. It codes for CASNGGGGTDTQYF.

This sequence joins TRBV10-2 and TRBJ2-7; 8 bases match TRBD1. V was clipped by 3 bases and J by 6 bases; unmatched bases: 4. Germline loops: CDR1 WSHSY, CDR2 SAAADI. This CDR3 has 13 amino acids. CDR3 in DNA: TGCGCCAGCAGTGACAGGGGGCGCGGCGAGCAGTACTTC. It translates to CASSDRGRGEQYF.

This clone has a handful of counts. The chain carries TRBV1 and TRBJ2-5; the table gives TRBD2 as D, unverified against the DNA. TRBV1 is a recognized pseudogene. The CDR3 runs to 13 residues. The CDR3 sequence is CTRGLAQQETQYF. The CDR3 DNA is TGCACCAGGGGACTAGCGCAACAAGAGACCCAGTACTTC.

The chain joins TRBV7-3 to TRBJ2-5; 10 bases agree with TRBD2. The DNA end lines up better with TRBJ2-7; the J call may be wrong. Germline V gene data show CDR1 as SGHTA and CDR2 as FQGTGA. This CDR3 is built from 17 residues. In DNA, the CDR3 is TGTGCCAGCAGCTTAGGGGAAGAGCGGGGGGGTCTCTACGAGCAGTACTTC. The encoded protein is CASSLGEERGGLYEQYF.

This clone has a handful of counts. V usage is TRBV11-2 and J usage is TRBJ2-1, with 10 nucleotides matching TRBD2. V trimming: 2 bases; J trimming: 10 bases; junction bases outside the gene matches: 17. The germline CDR1 and CDR2 sequences are SGHAT and FQNNGV. This CDR3 spans 18 amino acids. The CDR3 sequence: CASSLSLPYSGGTNEQFF. DNA for the CDR3: TGTGCCAGCAGCTTAAGCCTTCCATATAGCGGGGGGACTAACGAGCAGTTCTTC.